The 29 T cell receptor beta chains in this list originate from one sample, sequenced in a study of T cells in Graves' hyperthyroidism and ophthalmopathy. RNA transcripts served as the template for amplifying TCR beta CDR3 regions. HTBI primers drove first-round RT-PCR of the TCR CDR3. TCRdb analysed the multiplex PCR reads with MiXCR anew, one entry per CDR3 protein. The sample consists of roughly 96,000 distinct CDR3 sequences, about half of them appearing once. Sequenced material: blood. The receptor set was obtained from a woman aged 40 to 49 with Graves' hyperthyroidism.

The genes are TRBV7-8 and TRBJ1-4; D is unclear. The CDR3 is made up of 15 amino acids. Trimming cost V 0 bases and J 4 bases, with 9 bases left between them. In germline, CDR1 is SGHVS, CDR2 FQNEAQ. The CDR3 here is CASSLAIGLNEKLFF. The CDR3 DNA follows: TGTGCCAGCAGCTTAGCGATAGGGCTTAATGAAAAACTGTTTTTT.

V and J are TRBV2 and TRBJ1-2; D is ambiguous. There are 11 residues in the CDR3. Germline CDR1 and CDR2: SNHLY and FYNNEI. Trimming shortened V by 6 bases and J by 12 bases, and 14 bases separated the two germline ends. CDR3 region: CASSGSLGNTF. The CDR3 DNA follows: TGTGCCAGCAGCGGCAGCCTTGGAAACACCTTC.

This clonotype was recorded many times. The CDR3 nucleotides are TGCAGTGCTAGGGGTCAGGGACTTGGGGCTTTCTTT. Translation: CSARGQGLGAFF. The rearrangement links TRBV20-1 to TRBJ1-1; D possibly corresponds to TRBD1 (5 bases). Per germline, CDR1 DFQATT and CDR2 SNEGSKA (reference sequence). V was cut by 3 bases and J by 11 bases, with 16 bases left in between. The CDR3 covers 12 residues.

Worth noting for this clonotype: The junction and the germline gene differ at one end; a read error may be behind it. This chain links TRBV2 with TRBJ2-7, with TRBD2 matching 9 bases. There are 15 residues in the CDR3. Germline V gives CDR1 SNHLY, CDR2 FYNNEI. Here the CDR3 reads CAISHKREASHEQYF. The CDR3 bases are TGTGCCATCAGTCACAAGCGGGAGGCATCCCACGAGCAGTACTTC.

This clonotype was found many times. The chain links TRBV7-3 to TRBJ2-7; tentatively, D is TRBD1 (5 bases). The CDR3 is 13 amino acids. From germline, CDR1 is SGHTA and CDR2 FQGTGA. The V and J ends lost 5 bases and 0 bases respectively, with 8 bases between them. The CDR3 sequence: CASSPQDSYEQYF. The CDR3 DNA is TGTGCCAGCAGCCCACAGGACTCCTACGAGCAGTACTTC.

The chain links TRBV7-9 to TRBJ1-4; 7 bases agree with TRBD1. V gave up 3 bases and J gave up 7 bases; unmatched junction bases: 11. Germline V gene data show CDR1 as SEHNR and CDR2 as FQNEAQ (reference sequence). The CDR3 extends over 16 amino acids. As DNA, the CDR3 is TGTGCCAGCAGCTTGGTGCGGGTTCAGGGGGGTGAAAAACTGTTTTTT. Translation: CASSLVRVQGGEKLFF.

The chain's CDR3 is CAIDGGNVGYEQYF. For the CDR3, the DNA is TGTGCCATCGACGGGGGGAACGTGGGCTACGAGCAGTACTTC. The chain carries TRBV10-3 and TRBJ2-7; TRBD2 matches 7 bases. J lost 3 bases, V lost 8 bases, and 10 bases had no gene match. The CDR3 extends over 14 amino acids. Germline V gene data show CDR1 as ENHRY and CDR2 as SYGVKD.

This clonotype has at least ten counts. The chain recombines TRBV4-2 with TRBJ2-2; the D gene is possibly TRBD1 (5 bases). V lost 3 bases to trimming and J lost 6 bases, with 8 bases between them. Germline V gene data show CDR1 as LGHNA and CDR2 as YNFKEQ. CDR3 length: 13 residues. The CDR3 loop is CASSQDKAGELFF. The CDR3 DNA follows: TGTGCCAGCAGCCAGGACAAGGCCGGGGAGCTGTTTTTT.

This clonotype was seen many times. The V gene is TRBV7-2, the J gene TRBJ2-5, with D perhaps matching TRBD2 (6 bases). With 0 bases removed from V and 5 bases from J, the gap between germline ends came to 16 bases. The CDR3 sequence is 16 residues long. The germline V gene encodes CDR1 SGHTA and CDR2 FQGNSA. The CDR3: CASSLASFGGLETQYF. As DNA, the CDR3 is TGTGCCAGCAGCTTAGCCTCGTTTGGGGGGTTGGAGACCCAGTACTTC. Complete variable domain (other parts from reference TRBV7-2 and TRBJ2-5): GAGVSQSPSNKVTEKGKDVELRCDPISGHTALYWYRQSLGQGLEFLIYFQGNSAPDKSGLPSDRFSAERTGGSVSTLTIQRTQQEDSAVYLCASSLASFGGLETQYFGPGTRLLVL.

There are many counts of this clonotype. The chain links TRBV20-1 to TRBJ1-2; D is undetermined. The CDR3 runs 12 residues. Trimming stripped 3 bases from V and 9 bases from J, with 14 bases between. Germline CDR1 and CDR2: DFQATT and SNEGSKA (reference sequence). This chain's CDR3 is CSASEPLVSYTF. CDR3 DNA: TGCAGTGCTAGCGAACCCCTAGTAAGCTACACCTTC.

V usage is TRBV20-1 and J usage is TRBJ2-2; D may be TRBD1 or TRBD2 (5 bases each). CDR1 is DFQATT and CDR2 is SNEGSKA in the germline V gene (reference sequence). The CDR3 loop spans 14 amino acids. The V end was cut by 6 bases, the J end by 4 bases, with 15 bases between. For the CDR3, the DNA is TGCAGTGCCCGTACCGGGACCACCACCGGGGAGCTGTTTTTT. The encoded protein is CSARTGTTTGELFF.

This clonotype was recorded at least ten times. V and J are TRBV3-1 and TRBJ2-2; the match to TRBD2 covers 10 bases. The CDR3 has 14 residues. V lost 7 bases to trimming and J lost 6 bases; unmatched junction nucleotides: 5. Germline CDR1 is LGHDT and CDR2 is YNNKEL (reference sequence). CDR3 region: CASKLAGLAGELFF. CDR3 sequence (DNA): TGTGCCAGCAAACTAGCGGGACTGGCCGGGGAGCTGTTTTTT.

The gene calls are TRBV29-1 and TRBJ2-5, with D tentatively TRBD1 or TRBD2 (6 bases each). Deletions cut 5 bases from V and 5 bases from J, with 18 bases between. CDR3 length: 14 amino acids. In germline, CDR1 is SQVTM, CDR2 ANQGSEA. CDR3 region: CSVIYPGAYETQYF. The CDR3 region has the DNA TGCAGCGTTATCTATCCGGGGGCCTACGAGACCCAGTACTTC.

This clonotype showed up many times. This sequence joins TRBV20-1 and TRBJ2-3; D is ambiguous. This CDR3 spans 12 amino acids. V lost 6 bases, J lost 9 bases, and 16 bases lay in between. Germline V CDR1 and CDR2: DFQATT, SNEGSKA (reference sequence). The CDR3 is CSARVGSSTQYF. CDR3 bases: TGCAGTGCCCGAGTGGGAAGTAGCACGCAGTATTTT.

This clonotype occurred many times. The chain carries TRBV24-1 and TRBJ1-2; TRBD1 agrees at 8 bases. The ends lost 1 base at V and 3 bases at J; junction bases unmatched: 9. Germline V gene data show CDR1 as KGHDR and CDR2 as SFDVKD. This CDR3 is built from 17 residues. The CDR3 here is CATSDFPGTGIDYGYTF. DNA for the CDR3: TGTGCCACCAGTGATTTTCCCGGGACAGGTATTGACTATGGCTACACCTTC.

This clonotype was detected a few times. No DNA is shown, since the ends of the CDR3 on it are uncertain; the CDR3 is the one TCRdb lists. The J gene is TRBJ1-2, the V gene TRBV7-2. The CDR3 spans 20 amino acids, including both terminal residues. CDR1 SGHTA and CDR2 FQGNSA come from the germline V gene. The chain's CDR3 is CASSFYICSARRTVNYGYTF.

In this sample, this clonotype turned up many times. The V and J genes are TRBV6-6 and TRBJ1-1, with a tentative D call TRBD1 (5 bases). V lost 7 bases, J lost 9 bases, and 18 bases lay in between. The CDR3 has 13 residues. CDR1 and CDR2 (germline): MNHNY, SVGAGI (reference sequence). In nucleotides, the CDR3 is TGTGCCAGCACTAAGGACAAATGGGCTCAAGCTTTCTTT. Its protein is CASTKDKWAQAFF.

The chain links TRBV20-1 to TRBJ1-3; D is possibly TRBD1 (5 bases). The CDR3 sequence is 15 residues long. From germline, CDR1 is DFQATT and CDR2 SNEGSKA (reference sequence). Trimming removed 0 bases from V and 0 bases from J, with 9 bases in between. The CDR3, as DNA: TGCAGTGCTAGAGAAGATGGGGGCTCTGGAAACACCATATATTTT. Its translation is CSAREDGGSGNTIYF.

This clonotype occurred many times. V and J are TRBV5-4 and TRBJ1-2; D call uncertain. CDR1 is SGHNT, CDR2 YYREEE, per germline (reference sequence). The ends were cut back, 9 bases at V and 7 bases at J, with 19 bases in the middle. This CDR3 has 13 residues. DNA of the CDR3: TGTGCCACCCAGCAAGGCACGGCGGGTGGCTACACCTTC. Translated: CATQQGTAGGYTF.

The chain recombines TRBV29-1 with TRBJ1-1; 7 bases align to TRBD1. The CDR3 has 12 amino acids. With V trimmed by 7 bases and J by 6 bases, 8 bases remained unmatched. Germline V lookup: CDR1 SQVTM, CDR2 ANQGSEA. The chain's CDR3 is CSATGVSPEAFF. The CDR3, as DNA: TGCAGCGCCACAGGGGTCTCTCCTGAAGCTTTCTTT.

This chain uses TRBV20-1 with TRBJ1-1; D call uncertain. The V gene lost 3 bases and the J gene lost 1 base, with 9 bases spanning the gap. The CDR3 has 13 residues. The germline V gene has CDR1 DFQATT and CDR2 SNEGSKA (reference sequence). The CDR3 DNA sequence: TGCAGTGCTAGGACAAGGACGAACACTGAAGCTTTCTTT. It codes for CSARTRTNTEAFF.

The chain employs TRBV20-1 and TRBJ1-5, with unresolved D. CDR1 is DFQATT and CDR2 is SNEGSKA in the germline V gene (reference sequence). V was pared by 7 bases and J by 5 bases, with 6 bases between. The CDR3 extends over 10 amino acids. This CDR3 is CSVSDQPQHF. In DNA, the CDR3 is TGCAGTGTGTCTGATCAGCCCCAGCATTTT.

This clonotype was recorded at least ten times. The chain recombines TRBV20-1 with TRBJ1-2; 7 positions match TRBD1. Germline trimming cut 5 bases from V and 0 bases from J; bases unmatched to any gene: 9. Germline loops: CDR1 DFQATT, CDR2 SNEGSKA (reference sequence). The CDR3 has 15 residues. The CDR3 coding sequence is TGCAGTGCTCCCATGCGGGGGACAGCTAACTATGGCTACACCTTC. Translation: CSAPMRGTANYGYTF.

The chain is built from TRBV7-8 and TRBJ1-3, with D hard to call. The germline V gene encodes CDR1 SGHVS and CDR2 FQNEAQ. Trimming stripped 1 base from V and 2 bases from J, with 15 bases between. The CDR3 length is 17 residues. The CDR3 is CASSLGGRNTAGNTIYF. The CDR3 nucleotides read TGTGCCAGCAGCTTAGGCGGACGGAACACTGCTGGAAACACCATATATTTT.

This clonotype occurred many times. This chain's CDR3 is CAISETRDRGRYEQYF. The CDR3 region has the DNA TGTGCCATCAGTGAAACCCGGGACAGGGGGCGGTACGAGCAGTACTTC. The chain is built from TRBV10-3 and TRBJ2-7; 12 nucleotides match TRBD1. Losses at the gene ends were 3 bases for V and 4 bases for J; bases not matched to a gene: 7. Germline loops: CDR1 ENHRY, CDR2 SYGVKD. The CDR3 consists of 16 residues.

This clonotype was counted ten times or more. The chain carries TRBV6-6 and TRBJ2-5; possibly TRBD2 for D (6 bases). The length of the CDR3 is 14 residues. Trimming took 6 bases from V and 2 from J, leaving 13 bases between them. The germline V gene encodes CDR1 MNHNY and CDR2 SVGAGI (reference sequence). The CDR3 sequence: CASRGLARQETQYF. The CDR3 DNA sequence: TGTGCCAGCAGGGGGCTAGCGAGGCAAGAGACCCAGTACTTC.

The chain is built from TRBV5-1 and TRBJ2-5, with D perhaps TRBD1 (5 bases). V lost 0 bases, J lost 11 bases, and 11 bases lay in between. The CDR3 spans 12 residues. Per the germline V gene, CDR1 is SGHRS and CDR2 is YFSETQ. As DNA, the CDR3 is TGCGCCAGCAGCTTGGTGGCAGGGCCTCAGTACTTC. Translated: CASSLVAGPQYF.

Only a few counts were recorded for this clonotype. The chain couples TRBV4-1 to TRBJ2-3; possible D gene TRBD2, 5 bases. The CDR3 loop spans 17 amino acids. Per germline, CDR1 MGHRA and CDR2 YSYEKL. V was cut by 0 bases and J by 4 bases, with 17 bases left in between. The DNA for the CDR3 is TGCGCCAGCAGCCAAGATCCCCGTCAACTAGTGGCAGATACGCAGTATTTT. This sequence encodes CASSQDPRQLVADTQYF.

Many counts were recorded for this clonotype. This chain links TRBV6-5 with TRBJ2-7, with D possibly TRBD2 on 6 matching bases. The germline gives CDR1 MNHEY, CDR2 SVGAGI. CDR3 length: 14 residues. V lost 6 bases, J lost 4 bases, and 16 bases lay in between. CDR3 in DNA: TGTGCCAGCAGACATCGGGAGATTCCGTACGAGCAGTACTTC. This sequence encodes CASRHREIPYEQYF.